The 14 T cell receptor beta chains below were found in one sample sequenced in a study of blood T cell repertoires in COVID-19. This table comes from immunoSEQ multiplex PCR, and its TCRdb copy is limited to in-frame clones, with some not included. This sample has 150,000 to 200,000 clones, with 70% to 85% found just once. Sequenced: peripheral blood. Receptor source: a woman of 80 years or more with acute or convalescent COVID-19.

This chain links TRBV7-2 with TRBJ1-4; 9 bases are shared with TRBD1. The CDR3 extends over 15 amino acids. From germline, CDR1 is SGHTA and CDR2 FQGNSA. V lost 4 bases to trimming and J lost 7 bases; unmatched junction nucleotides: 7. DNA of the CDR3: TGTGCCAGCAGCTGGTCCGGGACAGGGCCTGAAAAACTGTTTTTT. This translates into CASSWSGTGPEKLFF.

In its sample, this clone was seen a few times. This chain joins TRBV27 and TRBJ1-6; D ambiguous. The V gene lost 11 bases and the J gene lost 7 bases, with 18 bases spanning the gap. From germline, CDR1 is MNHEY and CDR2 SMNVEV (reference sequence). This CDR3 comprises 14 residues. The CDR3 nucleotides are TGTGCCGGTCGAGCCTCTCGAGAGAATTCACCCCTCCACTTT. Its translation is CAGRASRENSPLHF.

This clone was observed a handful of times. V gene TRBV2 combines with J gene TRBJ2-7; D perhaps matches TRBD1 (6 bases). The CDR3 totals 14 residues. The germline V gene encodes CDR1 SNHLY and CDR2 FYNNEI. V was clipped by 7 bases and J by 12 bases, with 25 bases between them. In DNA, the CDR3 is TGTGCCAGCACCTCAGGGGCCGACACCCTACGAGGGTACTTC. Encoded protein: CASTSGADTLRGYF. Variable domain in full (rest from reference TRBV2 and TRBJ2-7): EPEVTQTPSHQVTQMGQEVILRCVPISNHLYFYWYRQILGQKVEFLVSFYNNEISEKSEIFDDQFSVERPDGSNFTLKIRSTKLEDSAMYFCASTSGADTLRGYFGPGTRLTVT.

This chain links TRBV7-2 with TRBJ2-5; D may be TRBD1 (6 bases). Trimming stripped 0 bases from V and 7 bases from J, with 18 bases between. CDR3 length: 16 residues. Germline V gene sequence: CDR1 SGHTA, CDR2 FQGNSA. The CDR3 protein is CASSLALGASTGTQYF. The DNA of the CDR3 is TGTGCCAGCAGCTTAGCGTTGGGGGCCTCGACGGGGACCCAGTACTTC.

This chain uses TRBV7-3 with TRBJ1-1; 8 bases agree with TRBD1. V gave up 5 bases and J gave up 5 bases; unmatched junction bases: 13. This CDR3 is 16 amino acids long. Germline CDR1 is SGHTA and CDR2 is FQGTGA. CDR3 nucleotides: TGTGCCAGCAGCGCCCGCGGCGACAGGGGCCGAACTGAAGCTTTCTTT. Its protein product is CASSARGDRGRTEAFF.

The chain combines TRBV12-5 with TRBJ2-7, with D perhaps TRBD1 (7 bases). V shed 2 bases and J shed 5 bases, with 16 bases lying between them. CDR1 is LGHNT and CDR2 is FRNRAP in the germline V gene. This CDR3 is 15 amino acids long. CDR3 residues: CASGLWPGGTHEQYF. CDR3 in DNA: TGTGCTAGTGGTTTGTGGCCAGGGGGGACCCACGAGCAGTACTTC.

The rearrangement joins TRBV3-1 (or the pseudogene TRBV3-2) to TRBJ1-2, with a possible D match to TRBD1 (5 bases). Trimming cost V 0 bases and J 3 bases, with 14 bases left between them. Germline V gives CDR1 LGHDT, CDR2 YNNKEL (reference sequence). This CDR3 is built from 16 residues. The CDR3 sequence is CASSQDYRAGHYGYTF. As DNA, the CDR3 is TGTGCCAGCAGCCAAGATTATCGGGCAGGGCACTATGGCTACACCTTC.

This sequence joins TRBV7-2 and TRBJ2-1; D is uncertain. The length of the CDR3 is 14 residues. With 1 base removed from V and 8 bases from J, the gap between germline ends came to 12 bases. Germline values: CDR1 SGHTA, CDR2 FQGNSA. The chain's CDR3 is CASSLEVLNDEQFF. CDR3 bases: TGTGCCAGCAGCTTAGAGGTACTAAACGATGAGCAGTTCTTC.

The chain employs TRBV7-2 and TRBJ1-5; D is perhaps TRBD1 (6 bases). The CDR3 is 13 amino acids. Germline V lookup: CDR1 SGHTA, CDR2 FQGNSA. Trimming pared 2 bases from V and 15 bases from J, leaving 17 bases between. The DNA for the CDR3 is TGTGCCAGCAGCTTAAAGGGTCCGGGACATCGGCATTTT. It is translated as CASSLKGPGHRHF.

The chain joins TRBV5-8 to TRBJ1-5; TRBD1 matches 11 bases. The CDR3 sequence is 15 residues long. CDR1 is SGHTS and CDR2 is YDEGEE in the germline V gene. V was pared by 2 bases and J by 5 bases, with 3 bases of the junction left unmatched. CDR3 region: CASSFSDRGHQPQHF. The CDR3 DNA is TGTGCCAGCAGCTTCTCGGACAGGGGGCATCAGCCCCAGCATTTT. Combining the CDR3 with reference TRBV5-8 and TRBJ1-5 gives the whole variable domain EAGVTQSPTHLIKTRGQQATLRCSPISGHTSVYWYQQALGLGLQFLLWYDEGEERNRGNFPPRFSGRQFPNYSSELNVNALELEDSALYLCASSFSDRGHQPQHFGDGTRLSIL.

In this sample, this clone turned up once. This rearrangement joins TRBV7-2 to TRBJ1-3; D uncertain. CDR1 is SGHTA and CDR2 is FQGNSA in the germline V gene. V lost 5 bases and J lost 0, with 5 bases in between. The CDR3 sequence is 13 residues long. CDR3 sequence (DNA): TGTGCCAGCAGCACGCGCTCTGGAAACACCATATATTTT. Translating it yields CASSTRSGNTIYF.

This clone showed up just a few times. The rearrangement uses TRBV4-1 and TRBJ2-1; no clear D. V lost 4 bases and J lost 0, with 10 bases in between. Germline loops: CDR1 MGHRA, CDR2 YSYEKL. The CDR3 has 15 amino acids. This CDR3 reads CASSLGLGSYNEQFF. CDR3 DNA sequence: TGCGCCAGCAGCCTCGGCCTAGGCTCCTACAATGAGCAGTTCTTC.

This chain uses TRBV7-9 with TRBJ1-2; D remains unclear. The CDR3 loop spans 17 amino acids. V was cut by 2 bases and J by 0 bases, with 16 bases left in between. Germline V gene lookup returns CDR1 SEHNR and CDR2 FQNEAQ (reference sequence). The CDR3 nucleotides are TGTGCCAGCAGCTTATTTGGCGGAGTCAAAGCTAACTATGGCTACACCTTC. Amino acids: CASSLFGGVKANYGYTF.

This clone has a handful of counts. This chain joins TRBV2 and TRBJ2-1; 10 bases are a match to TRBD2. This CDR3 is 14 amino acids long. CDR1 and CDR2 from the germline V gene are SNHLY and FYNNEI. V lost 4 bases, J lost 8 bases, and 5 bases stayed unmatched. CDR3 region: CASSVSGRADEQFF. CDR3 nucleotides: TGTGCCAGCAGTGTCAGCGGGAGGGCCGATGAGCAGTTCTTC. The variable domain in full, completed from reference TRBV2 and TRBJ2-1, reads EPEVTQTPSHQVTQMGQEVILRCVPISNHLYFYWYRQILGQKVEFLVSFYNNEISEKSEIFDDQFSVERPDGSNFTLKIRSTKLEDSAMYFCASSVSGRADEQFFGPGTRLTVL.